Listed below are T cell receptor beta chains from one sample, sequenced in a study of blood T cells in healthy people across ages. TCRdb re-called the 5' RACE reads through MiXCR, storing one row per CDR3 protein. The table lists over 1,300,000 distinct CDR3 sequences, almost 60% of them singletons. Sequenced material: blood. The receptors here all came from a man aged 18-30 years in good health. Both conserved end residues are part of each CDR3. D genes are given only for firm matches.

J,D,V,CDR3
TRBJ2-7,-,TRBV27,CASSIPGTPPYEQYF
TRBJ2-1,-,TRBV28,CASRNYPDRYNEQFF
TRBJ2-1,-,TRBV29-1,CSVSGKSLYNEQFF
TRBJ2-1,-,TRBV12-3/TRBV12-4,CASSLSAGATHEQFF
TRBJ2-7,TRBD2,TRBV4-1,CASSQEGPGLAGSGEQYF
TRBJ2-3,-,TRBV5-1,CASSPQITGTDTQYF
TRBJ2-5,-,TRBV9,CASSPRWEQETQYF
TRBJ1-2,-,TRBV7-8,CASSPIGGDGGYTF
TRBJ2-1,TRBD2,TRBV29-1,CSVEVAGGGEQFF
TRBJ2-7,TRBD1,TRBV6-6,CASSRTGSTTYEQYF
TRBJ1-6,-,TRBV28,CASSQAGASSYNSPLHF
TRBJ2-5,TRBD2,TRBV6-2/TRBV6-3,CASSRLAGSQETQYF
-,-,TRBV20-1,CSATTRQYPGYEQYF
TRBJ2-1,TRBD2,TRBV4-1,CASSQDIPSSGENYNEQFF
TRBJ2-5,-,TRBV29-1,CSGLRQRIQETQYF
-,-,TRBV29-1,CNVAIGLAYEQYF
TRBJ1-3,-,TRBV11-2,CASSGAGLGNTIYF
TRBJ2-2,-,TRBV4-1,CASSQGRGYTGELFF
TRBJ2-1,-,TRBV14,CASSQVGGDEQFF
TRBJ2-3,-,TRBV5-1,CASSPSAGTDTQYF
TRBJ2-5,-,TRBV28,CASGRGWGETQYF
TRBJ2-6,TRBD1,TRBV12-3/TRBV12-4,CASSRTGLSGANVLTF
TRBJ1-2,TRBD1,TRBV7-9,CASSSAPLPGQGNGYTF
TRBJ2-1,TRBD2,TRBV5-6,CASSPWTRQSYNEQFF
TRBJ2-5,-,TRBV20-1,CSARDLQIQETQYF
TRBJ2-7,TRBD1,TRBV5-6,CASSSGTGKQYF
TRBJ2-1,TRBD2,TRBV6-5,CASSTQFSGRFDEQFF
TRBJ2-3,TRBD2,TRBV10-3,CAISVRAGRADTQYF
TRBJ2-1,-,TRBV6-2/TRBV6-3,CAISGTYYNEQFF
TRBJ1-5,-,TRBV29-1,CSVEGGGSGQPQHF
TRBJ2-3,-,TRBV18,CASSPPKSDTQYF
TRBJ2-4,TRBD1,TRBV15,CAASEIIGQGLAKNIQYF
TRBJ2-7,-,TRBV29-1,CSVEGSGLEQYF
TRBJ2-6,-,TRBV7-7,CASSPWDAHSGANVLTF
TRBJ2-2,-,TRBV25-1,CASSERIRELFF
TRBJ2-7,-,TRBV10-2,CASSGAQEQYF
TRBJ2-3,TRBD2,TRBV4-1,CASSQDRGLGPTDTQYF
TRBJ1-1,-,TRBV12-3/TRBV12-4,CASSWLTYSNTEAFF
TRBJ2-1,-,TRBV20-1,CSARAKVREHEQFF
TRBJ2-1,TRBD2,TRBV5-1,CASSLPRGGGEEQFF
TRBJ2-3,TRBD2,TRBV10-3,CAISEWAGGVADTQYF
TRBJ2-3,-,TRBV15,CATSRAQSTDTQYF
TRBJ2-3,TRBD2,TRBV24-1,CATSDPAGAGGMKDTQYF
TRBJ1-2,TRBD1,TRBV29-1,CSGSGTEGNYGYTF
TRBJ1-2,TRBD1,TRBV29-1,CSVVTGGVPYGYTF
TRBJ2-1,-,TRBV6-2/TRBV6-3,CASSYPLGHTTLFF
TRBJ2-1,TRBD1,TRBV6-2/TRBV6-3,CASSSDRVGSYVRFF